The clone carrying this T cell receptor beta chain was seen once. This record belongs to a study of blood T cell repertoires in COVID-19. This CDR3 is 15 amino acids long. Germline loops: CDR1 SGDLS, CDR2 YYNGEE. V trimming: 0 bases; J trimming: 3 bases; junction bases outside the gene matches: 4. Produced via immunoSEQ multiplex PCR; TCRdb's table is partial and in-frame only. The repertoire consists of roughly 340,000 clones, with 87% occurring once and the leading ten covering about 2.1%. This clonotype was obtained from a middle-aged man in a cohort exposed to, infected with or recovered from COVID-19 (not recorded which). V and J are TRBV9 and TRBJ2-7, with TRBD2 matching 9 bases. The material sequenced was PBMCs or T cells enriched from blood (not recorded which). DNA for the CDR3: TGTGCCAGCAGCGTAGCTAGCGGGAATCACTACGAGCAGTACTTC. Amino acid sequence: CASSVASGNHYEQYF.